This T cell receptor beta chain was identified in a study of blood T cell repertoires in COVID-19. Overall study context: Italy, Spain and the United States were the sources of the convalescent and acute COVID-19 samples. Sample material is recorded as cDNA or gDNA derived from T cells, B-cell-depleted T cells, or PBMCs.

Authors' methods: Counts of nucleated cells, estimated from reference gene primer amplification, were obtained. Assay used: immunoSEQ multiplex PCR; TCRdb lists only in-frame clones, some missing. That table furnishes V, J and clone size, whereas the DNA furnished D and trimming. The sample carries 200,000 to 250,000 clones, around four fifths recorded once. Sequencing was done on a sample of peripheral blood. The clonotype originates from a man between 25 and 39 years old with active or convalescent COVID-19.

CDR3 coding DNA: TGTGCCAGCAGTGAAGCGTGGACAGGGACCTACGAGCAGTACTTC. This codes for CASSEAWTGTYEQYF. V gene TRBV2 combines with J gene TRBJ2-7, with TRBD1 matching 8 bases. V lost 0 bases and J lost 2; bases outside the gene matches: 3. CDR3 length: 15 residues. Germline lookup yields CDR1 SNHLY and CDR2 FYNNEI.